This T cell receptor (beta chain) was captured in a study of cytomegalovirus exposure and HLA in healthy donors. Germline V lookup: CDR1 MGHDK, CDR2 SYGVNS. Trimming took off 1 base at V and 10 bases at J, with 11 bases between the two ends. The CDR3 covers 13 residues. Healthy bone marrow donors made up the donors. Both 60 Vbeta primers and 13 Jbeta primers went into the PCR. Some clones are missing from TCRdb's copy, which holds only in-frame ones; the method was immunoSEQ multiplex PCR. In all, the sample yields some 130,000 clones. Material: PBMCs. The sequence came from a man between 18 and 35 years old in good health and CMV-seronegative. The V call is TRBV25-1, the J call TRBJ2-1; the D gene is possibly TRBD2 (5 bases). Written as DNA, the CDR3 is TGTGCCAGCAGTGAATGGACCCAGCGGGAGCAGTTCTTC. Translating gives CASSEWTQREQFF.